One and the same sample provided the 30 T cell receptor beta chains below, sequenced in a study of cytotoxic CD8 clonotypes in ibrutinib-treated CLL. Assay: immunoSEQ multiplex PCR; the TCRdb copy retains only in-frame clones and omits some. This sample has 140,000 to 150,000 clones, with about 76% found just once. The source was PBMCs, collected after 24 months of ibrutinib treatment. These receptors all come from a human donor with chronic lymphocytic leukemia.

This clone appeared once. The chain has TRBV7-3 and TRBJ2-7; 8 nucleotides agree with TRBD1. The V gene end was trimmed by 1 base and the J gene end by 3 bases; junction bases not matched to a gene: 5. The CDR3 sequence is 15 residues long. Germline V gene data show CDR1 as SGHTA and CDR2 as FQGTGA. The CDR3 is CASSLMGGQGYEQYF. The CDR3 DNA is TGTGCCAGCAGCTTAATGGGTGGACAGGGCTACGAGCAGTACTTC. The variable domain in full, completed from reference TRBV7-3 and TRBJ2-7, reads GAGVSQTPSNKVTEKGKYVELRCDPISGHTALYWYRQSLGQGPEFLIYFQGTGAADDSGLPNDRFFAVRPEGSVSTLKIQRTERGDSAVYLCASSLMGGQGYEQYFGPGTRLTVT.

V usage is TRBV5-4 and J usage is TRBJ1-4; D ambiguous. The CDR3 spans 13 residues. Germline CDR1 is SGHNT and CDR2 is YYREEE (reference sequence). Trimming left V 2 bases short and J 5 bases short, with 7 bases between. The CDR3 spells CASSFRGNEKLFF. In DNA form, the CDR3 reads TGTGCCAGCAGCTTCCGTGGGAATGAAAAACTGTTTTTT.

The chain has TRBV27 and TRBJ2-7, with TRBD1 matching over 8 bases. CDR1 is MNHEY, CDR2 SMNVEV, per germline (reference sequence). CDR3 length equals 13 residues. Unmatched junction bases numbered 8, after V lost 10 bases and J lost 3 bases. CDR3 amino acids: CATGRDRRYEQYF. The CDR3 nucleotides are TGTGCCACCGGGCGGGACAGGCGCTACGAGCAGTACTTC.

This clone was observed a single time. This rearrangement joins TRBV6-5 to TRBJ2-7; D uncertain. The CDR3 runs to 13 residues. The germline CDR1 and CDR2 sequences are MNHEY and SVGAGI. Deletions cut 2 bases from V and 4 bases from J, with 9 bases between. The CDR3 here is CASSYLDGYEQYF. CDR3 in DNA: TGTGCCAGCAGTTACCTGGATGGGTACGAGCAGTACTTC.

The gene calls are TRBV18 and TRBJ1-2, with D maybe TRBD1 (6 bases). In germline, CDR1 is KGHSH, CDR2 LQKENI. V dropped 5 bases and J dropped 4 bases, with 11 bases sitting between them. CDR3 length: 13 amino acids. The CDR3 DNA is TGTGCCAGCTCAGAGGGGGAGGTCTATGGCTACACCTTC. As protein: CASSEGEVYGYTF.

The rearrangement joins TRBV2 to TRBJ2-7; the D gene could be TRBD1 or TRBD2 (5 bases each). Germline V CDR1 and CDR2: SNHLY, FYNNEI. CDR3 size: 12 residues. V gave up 8 bases and J gave up 2 bases, with 10 bases separating them. The CDR3, as DNA: TGTGCCAGCGGGGACCCACCCTACGAGCAGTACTTC. It encodes CASGDPPYEQYF.

The V call is TRBV20-1, the J call TRBJ2-3; D not certain. Trimming left V 5 bases short and J 2 bases short, with 5 bases between. The CDR3 has 11 amino acids. The germline V gene encodes CDR1 DFQATT and CDR2 SNEGSKA (reference sequence). The CDR3 bases are TGCAGTGCTCGCTTCACAGATACGCAGTATTTT. Translation: CSARFTDTQYF.

The gene calls are TRBV4-2 and TRBJ2-4; D ambiguous. Trimming stripped 1 base from V and 5 bases from J, with 9 bases between. Per germline, CDR1 LGHNA and CDR2 YNFKEQ. The CDR3 consists of 14 residues. For the CDR3, the DNA is TGTGCCAGCAGCCAAGGACAAGTGGAAAACATTCAGTACTTC. Its protein is CASSQGQVENIQYF.

V is TRBV5-1 and J is TRBJ2-5; no clear D gene. Trimming stripped 4 bases from V and 0 bases from J, with 4 bases between. The CDR3 is 12 residues long. Germline V gives CDR1 SGHRS, CDR2 YFSETQ. CDR3 residues: CASSPNQETQYF. The DNA of the CDR3 is TGCGCCAGCAGCCCAAACCAAGAGACCCAGTACTTC.

V is TRBV25-1 and J is TRBJ2-5; the match to TRBD2 covers 12 bases. The V segment lost 3 bases and the J segment 5 bases; nucleotides outside the gene matches: 7. The CDR3 is made up of 16 amino acids. CDR1 MGHDK and CDR2 SYGVNS come from the germline V gene. DNA of the CDR3: TGTGCCAGCAGTGACTTCCTAGCGGGAGGGGGGGAGACCCAGTACTTC. Translating gives CASSDFLAGGGETQYF. Complete variable domain (other parts from reference TRBV25-1 and TRBJ2-5): EADIYQTPRYLVIGTGKKITLECSQTMGHDKMYWYQQDPGMELHLIHYSYGVNSTEKGDLSSESTVSRIRTEHFPLTLESARPSHTSQYLCASSDFLAGGGETQYFGPGTRLLVL.

The chain links TRBV7-8 to TRBJ1-2, with D perhaps TRBD1 (5 bases). V dropped 1 base and J dropped 6 bases, with 9 bases sitting between them. The length of the CDR3 is 13 residues. Germline values: CDR1 SGHVS, CDR2 FQNEAQ. The CDR3 nucleotides read TGTGCCAGCAGCTTAGGGGGGGTCAATGGCTACACCTTC. Its protein is CASSLGGVNGYTF.

This clone has at least ten counts. This chain links TRBV7-9 with TRBJ2-5; no reliable D call. V was clipped by 1 base and J by 1 base, with 7 bases between them. The CDR3 sequence is 14 residues long. CDR1 SEHNR and CDR2 FQNEAQ come from the germline V gene (reference sequence). Here the CDR3 reads CASSLDWGQETQYF. Written as DNA, the CDR3 is TGTGCCAGCAGCTTAGATTGGGGCCAAGAGACCCAGTACTTC. Together with reference TRBV7-9 and TRBJ2-5, the CDR3 gives the full variable domain: DTGVSQNPRHKITKRGQNVTFRCDPISEHNRLYWYRQTLGQGPEFLTYFQNEAQLEKSRLLSDRFSAERPKGSFSTLEIQRTEQGDSAMYLCASSLDWGQETQYFGPGTRLLVL.

The chain is built from TRBV10-3 and TRBJ1-2; D gene uncertain. The length of the CDR3 is 13 residues. V shed 6 bases and J shed 3 bases, with 11 bases lying between them. The germline V gene has CDR1 ENHRY and CDR2 SYGVKD. DNA for the CDR3: TGTGCCATCAGCCCGGGGTGGGACTATGGCTACACCTTC. The encoded protein is CAISPGWDYGYTF.

CDR3 sequence reads: CASSSIPGTENTEAFF. DNA of the CDR3: TGTGCCAGCAGCTCGATTCCCGGGACAGAGAACACTGAAGCTTTCTTT. This chain joins TRBV5-6 and TRBJ1-1; TRBD1 agrees at 7 bases. CDR3 length: 16 residues. The germline V gene encodes CDR1 SGHDT and CDR2 YYEEEE. V shed 3 bases and J 1 base; nucleotides not matched to a gene: 9.

The chain combines TRBV29-1 with TRBJ1-5; D gene unclear. The CDR3 sequence is 12 residues long. V lost 0 bases to trimming and J lost 9 bases, with 9 bases between them. Germline CDR1 and CDR2: SQVTM and ANQGSEA. CDR3 protein: CSVEDLAGPQHF. The CDR3 DNA reads as TGCAGCGTTGAAGATCTGGCGGGGCCCCAGCATTTT.

The chain recombines TRBV11-3 with TRBJ1-1; D unclear. The germline CDR1 and CDR2 sequences are SGHNT and YENEEA. This CDR3 has 16 residues. The V and J ends lost 1 base and 1 base respectively, with 13 bases between them. The CDR3 reads CASSLGVVWPNTEAFF. DNA of the CDR3: TGTGCCAGCAGCTTAGGGGTTGTGTGGCCGAACACTGAAGCTTTCTTT.

This clone was counted between two and nine times. The chain carries TRBV7-8 and TRBJ2-1, with 8 bases fitting TRBD2. The CDR3 is 13 amino acids. Trimming removed 5 bases from V and 13 bases from J; junction bases left unmatched: 10. Germline V CDR1 and CDR2: SGHVS, FQNEAQ. The CDR3 coding sequence is TGTGCCAGCAGCCACACTAGCGGAAGGGACCAGTTCTTC. This sequence encodes CASSHTSGRDQFF.

The DNA of the CDR3 is TGTGCCAGCAGCTTAGACCCCACGGTCACCGGGGCCCAGTACTTC. It specifies CASSLDPTVTGAQYF. V is TRBV7-9 and J is TRBJ2-5; TRBD2 might be the D (5 bases). The CDR3 contains 15 residues. Trimming cost V 1 base and J 9 bases, with 18 bases left between them. The germline gives CDR1 SEHNR, CDR2 FQNEAQ (reference sequence).

This rearrangement joins TRBV5-1 to TRBJ1-1; D perhaps matches TRBD1 (5 bases). This CDR3 spans 15 amino acids. V shed 4 bases and J shed 0 bases, with 13 bases lying between them. Germline V gene data show CDR1 as SGHRS and CDR2 as YFSETQ. CDR3 sequence reads: CASSGTGTMNTEAFF. The DNA for the CDR3 is TGCGCCAGCAGCGGAACCGGGACGATGAACACTGAAGCTTTCTTT. The full variable domain, its missing parts supplied by reference TRBV5-1 and TRBJ1-1, is KAGVTQTPRYLIKTRGQQVTLSCSPISGHRSVSWYQQTPGQGLQFLFEYFSETQRNKGNFPGRFSGRQFSNSRSEMNVSTLELGDSALYLCASSGTGTMNTEAFFGQGTRLTVV.

J is TRBJ2-7 and V is TRBV11-2, with D possibly TRBD1 on 6 matching bases. Trimming pared 5 bases from V and 0 bases from J, leaving 14 bases between. There are 15 residues in the CDR3. The germline gives CDR1 SGHAT, CDR2 FQNNGV. The CDR3 DNA is TGTGCCAGCAGCCTCCGGGACATGAGCTCCTACGAGCAGTACTTC. Translation gives CASSLRDMSSYEQYF.

The V and J genes are TRBV28 and TRBJ1-1, with D maybe TRBD1 (6 bases). V was clipped by 3 bases and J by 2 bases, with 13 bases between them. This CDR3 has 15 amino acids. Germline lookup yields CDR1 MDHEN and CDR2 SYDVKM. The CDR3 nucleotides read TGTGCCAGCAGTTTGCCGACAGGCCGAAACACTGAAGCTTTCTTT. As protein: CASSLPTGRNTEAFF.

This clone has just a few counts. This chain uses TRBV15 with TRBJ1-1; D not certain. The germline gives CDR1 LNHNV, CDR2 YYDKDF (reference sequence). This CDR3 is 14 amino acids long. V was shortened by 0 bases and J by 1 base, with 6 bases between the two germline ends. The CDR3 DNA reads as TGTGCCACCAGCAGAGATGTCGGGAACACTGAAGCTTTCTTT. This sequence encodes CATSRDVGNTEAFF.

This chain links TRBV6-6 with TRBJ2-1, with a weak D call TRBD2 (5 bases). Germline CDR1 and CDR2: MNHNY and SVGAGI (reference sequence). The CDR3 runs 12 residues. The CDR3 region has the DNA TGTGCACTACGGGCGGGCTACAATGAGCAGTTCTTC. As protein: CALRAGYNEQFF.

This rearrangement joins TRBV7-2 to TRBJ1-1; D possibly corresponds to TRBD1 (5 bases). The ends were cut back, 4 bases at V and 7 bases at J, with 16 bases in the middle. The CDR3 has 14 residues. CDR1 is SGHTA, CDR2 FQGNSA, per germline. CDR3 sequence: CASSSGRPIGEAFF. The CDR3 region has the DNA TGTGCCAGCAGCTCGGGACGCCCGATAGGTGAAGCTTTCTTT.

The V and J genes are TRBV2 and TRBJ2-3, with 8 bases identical to TRBD2. CDR3 size: 14 residues. J was trimmed by 4 bases and V by 8 bases; bases with no gene match: 8. Germline CDR1 reads SNHLY; CDR2 reads FYNNEI. In nucleotides, the CDR3 is TGTGCCAGCCTCCCCGGACTAGCAGCAGATACGCAGTATTTT. Protein sequence: CASLPGLAADTQYF.

Here the CDR3 reads CASSPGTLTDTQYF. The CDR3 nucleotides are TGTGCCAGCTCACCGGGCACCCTCACAGATACGCAGTATTTT. This rearrangement joins TRBV18 to TRBJ2-3; no clear D gene. The V end lost 3 bases, the J end lost 2 bases, and 9 bases lay between the germline ends. The germline CDR1 and CDR2 sequences are KGHSH and LQKENI. There are 14 residues in the CDR3.

The rearrangement uses TRBV5-5 and TRBJ2-7, with a weak D call TRBD2 (5 bases). Germline loops: CDR1 SGHKS, CDR2 YYEKEE (reference sequence). Between the trimmed V and J ends, which lost 2 bases and 9 bases, there was a span of 9 bases. The length of the CDR3 is 11 residues. The CDR3, as DNA: TGTGCCAGCAGCTTCCAGGAGGCGCAGTACTTC. Its protein is CASSFQEAQYF. Based on the CDR3 plus reference TRBV5-5 and TRBJ2-7, the full variable domain is DAGVTQSPTHLIKTRGQQVTLRCSPISGHKSVSWYQQVLGQGPQFIFQYYEKEERGRGNFPDRFSARQFPNYSSELNVNALLLGDSALYLCASSFQEAQYFGPGTRLTVT.

The gene calls are TRBV6-5 and TRBJ2-7; 13 bases line up with TRBD2. CDR1 is MNHEY, CDR2 SVGAGI, per germline. The CDR3 spans 14 residues. The V gene end was trimmed by 6 bases and the J gene end by 2 bases; junction bases not matched to a gene: 1. The CDR3: CASSGTSGTYEQYF. The CDR3 nucleotides read TGTGCCAGCAGCGGGACTAGCGGGACCTACGAGCAGTACTTC.

This CDR3 is CASRDRSTDTQYF. DNA of the CDR3: TGTGCCAGCAGGGACAGAAGCACAGATACGCAGTATTTT. This chain joins TRBV4-2 and TRBJ2-3; the D gene is possibly TRBD1 (6 bases). The CDR3 runs to 13 residues. CDR1 and CDR2 from the germline V gene are LGHNA and YNFKEQ. Trimming pared 6 bases from V and 0 bases from J, leaving 7 bases between.

The V and J genes are TRBV30 and TRBJ1-6; weak D call: TRBD1 (5 bases). Trimming took off 0 bases at V and 5 bases at J, with 8 bases between the two ends. The CDR3 contains 14 residues. Germline V gives CDR1 GTSNPN, CDR2 SVGIG (reference sequence). The CDR3 reads CAWSVGTDNSPLHF. The CDR3, as DNA: TGTGCCTGGAGTGTAGGGACGGATAATTCACCCCTCCACTTT. The entire variable domain, with the rest obtained from reference TRBV30 and TRBJ1-6, is as follows: SQTIHQWPATLVQPVGSPLSLECTVEGTSNPNLYWYRQAAGRGLQLLFYSVGIGQISSEVPQNLSASRPQDRQFILSSKKLLLSDSGFYLCAWSVGTDNSPLHFGNGTRLTVT.